The rows below give T cell receptor beta chains drawn from one sample of a study of CD8+ T cells in alopecia areata. Profiled with immunoSEQ multiplex PCR; TCRdb holds only in-frame clones, not every one. This table holds about 210,000 clones, around 66% found once. Sequenced here: CD4+ T cells sorted from blood, sampled at week 4, from a patient treated with tofacitinib. Receptors originate from a human donor with alopecia areata. CDR3s include the opening cysteine and the closing phenylalanine or tryptophan. The order of the fields is V gene, J gene, D gene, clone size, CDR3 DNA, CDR3 protein. D genes are given only for firm matches. Only part of the rows carry a size: once, few, many, or a class if the clone is expanded.

TRBV14	TRBJ2-3	.	.	TGTGCCAGCAGCCTACCGGGACAAAGCACAGATACGCAGTATTTT	CASSLPGQSTDTQYF
TRBV4-3	TRBJ2-5	.	.	TGCGCCAGCAGCCAAGATCGAGTTAGGACCCAGTACTTC	CASSQDRVRTQYF
TRBV7-9	TRBJ1-1	.	.	TGTGCCAGCAGCTTAGTGGGGCGCCGAGGCACTGAAGCTTTCTTT	CASSLVGRRGTEAFF
TRBV6-1	TRBJ2-7	.	few	TGTGCCAGCAGTGGCTGGGACGAGCAGTACTTC	CASSGWDEQYF
TRBV30	TRBJ2-6	TRBD2	.	TGTGCCTGGAGCCGACTAGCGGGGGGGCCTGGGGCCAACGTCCTGACTTTC	CAWSRLAGGPGANVLTF
TRBV7-2	TRBJ1-2	.	.	TGTGCCAGCAGCTCACGCAGGGAAGTGGATGGCTACACCTTC	CASSSRREVDGYTF
TRBV11-3	TRBJ1-2	.	.	TGTGCCAGCGGCGTACCGGGGACAAAGCCTCTCTTC	CASGVPGTKPLF
TRBV7-9	TRBJ2-5	.	few	TGTGCCAGCACCACTCAGGGGACTCACCAAGAGACCCAGTACTTC	CASTTQGTHQETQYF
TRBV5-6	TRBJ1-1	.	.	TGTGCCAGCAGCTTGGGCCATCGAAGGGCGCCCCGAAACACTGAAGCTTTCTTT	CASSLGHRRAPRNTEAFF
TRBV12-5	TRBJ1-2	.	.	TGTGCTAGTGGTTTGGTGCCAAACGAGATTGGCTACACCTTC	CASGLVPNEIGYTF
TRBV29-1	TRBJ1-1	TRBD1	.	TGCAGCGCCGGACAGGCCTCGGTGAACACTGAAGCTTTCTTT	CSAGQASVNTEAFF
TRBV6-5	TRBJ1-2	TRBD1	.	TGTGCCAGCATCGGGACAGGGGGCTATGGCTACACCTTC	CASIGTGGYGYTF
TRBV7-2	TRBJ1-1	.	once	TGTGCCAGCAGCCCCGACAGGAGGAACACTGAAGCTTTCTTT	CASSPDRRNTEAFF
TRBV7-9	TRBJ2-1	.	.	TGTGCCAGCGGCCCTGGGGAGCAGTTCTTC	CASGPGEQFF
TRBV30	TRBJ1-1	.	.	TGTGCCCGAGACCGGGGGTCGAGGACTGAAGCTTTCTTT	CARDRGSRTEAFF
TRBV9	TRBJ1-5	TRBD1	.	TGTGCCAGCAGCGGGGACAGGGCTTATAGCAATCAGCCCCAGCATTTT	CASSGDRAYSNQPQHF
TRBV11-2	TRBJ2-1	.	.	TGTGCCAGCAGCTTAGACAGGGACAATGAGCAGTTCTTC	CASSLDRDNEQFF
TRBV7-2	TRBJ1-6	.	.	TGTGCCAGCAGCTTTTTGCACGGGAGTAATTCACCCCTCCACTTT	CASSFLHGSNSPLHF
TRBV11-1	TRBJ2-2	TRBD2	.	TGTGCCAGCAGCTTAGGTCGGGGGGCGAACACCGGGGAGCTGTTTTTT	CASSLGRGANTGELFF
TRBV6-6	TRBJ2-2	.	.	TGTGCCAGTTCACAGGGTATCACCGGGGAGCTGTTTTTT	CASSQGITGELFF
TRBV7-9	TRBJ1-1	TRBD1	few	TGTGCCAGCAGCAGACAGGACAGGCTGAGAGCTTTCTTT	CASSRQDRLRAFF
TRBV4-1	TRBJ2-5	TRBD2	.	TGCGCCAGCAGCCCGGGACCGGGCGGGGGGCCGGGAGAGACCCAGTACTTC	CASSPGPGGGPGETQYF
TRBV5-4	TRBJ2-1	TRBD1	.	TGTGCCAGCAGCTTGAAACAGGGGGCGAATGAGCAGTTCTTC	CASSLKQGANEQFF
TRBV4-3	TRBJ2-7	TRBD1	.	TGCGCCAGCAGCCAAGCCGCTACCCCCGGGACAGTTTCCTACGAGCAGTACTTC	CASSQAATPGTVSYEQYF
TRBV4-1	TRBJ1-5	TRBD1	.	TGCGCCAGCAGCCCTTGGACAGGTTCGAATAGCAATCAGCCCCAGCATTTT	CASSPWTGSNSNQPQHF
TRBV29-1	TRBJ1-2	TRBD1	few	TGCAGCGGGGGGGACAGGGCAAACTATGGCTACACCTTC	CSGGDRANYGYTF
TRBV4-1	TRBJ2-5	TRBD2	few	TGCGCCAGCAGCCACGCTCCTACGGGGGGAACGCGTACGACCCAGTACTTC	CASSHAPTGGTRTTQYF
TRBV29-1	TRBJ2-5	.	few	TGCAGCGCCACGCGGGATTTGTACCAAGAGACCCAGTACTTC	CSATRDLYQETQYF
TRBV5-1	TRBJ2-2	.	.	TGCGCCAGCAGCTTCTCCTCCTCCGGGGGCACCGGGGAGCTGTTTTTT	CASSFSSSGGTGELFF
TRBV7-9	TRBJ2-1	.	.	TGTGCCAGCAGCTTAGTCACTGAGCAGTTCTTC	CASSLVTEQFF
TRBV15	TRBJ2-7	.	.	TGTGCCACCAGCAGAGGTTCGGTATCATCCTACGAGCAGTACTTC	CATSRGSVSSYEQYF
TRBV29-1	TRBJ2-5	.	.	TGCAGCGTTGGTGAGGGAGAGACCCAGTACTTC	CSVGEGETQYF
TRBV18	TRBJ2-5	.	.	TGTGCCAGCTCACCCCAAGCCGGGATCGCAGAGACCCAGTACTTC	CASSPQAGIAETQYF
TRBV25-1	TRBJ1-2	.	.	TGTGCCAGCAGTCCGGGCCCTTACAGGGCCCATGGCTACACCTTC	CASSPGPYRAHGYTF
TRBV7-9	TRBJ1-2	.	few	TGTGCCAGCAGCCCAACCAACAGGGCCCAAAACTATGGCTACACCTTC	CASSPTNRAQNYGYTF
TRBV7-2	TRBJ2-7	.	.	TGTGCCAGCAGCTCCGCTGGGACCGAAGCCTACGAGCAGTACTTC	CASSSAGTEAYEQYF
TRBV4-3	TRBJ2-3	TRBD2	.	TGCGCCAGCAGCCAAGATATCAGCGGGGTAGTAGATACGCAGTATTTT	CASSQDISGVVDTQYF
TRBV29-1	TRBJ2-3	.	few	TGCAGCGTTGACGCTTCAACCCTGTTTAGCACAGATACGCAGTATTTT	CSVDASTLFSTDTQYF
TRBV5-1	TRBJ2-2	TRBD1	.	TGCGCCAGCAGCTTTGGACAGGGGGACGGGGAGCTGTTTTTT	CASSFGQGDGELFF